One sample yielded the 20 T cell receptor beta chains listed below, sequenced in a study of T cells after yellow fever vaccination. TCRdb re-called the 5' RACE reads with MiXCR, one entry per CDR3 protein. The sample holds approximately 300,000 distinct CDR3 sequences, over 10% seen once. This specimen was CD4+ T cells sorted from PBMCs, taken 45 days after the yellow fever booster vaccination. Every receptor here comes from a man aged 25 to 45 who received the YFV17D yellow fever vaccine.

The CDR3 protein is CASSRGTDWVSTDTQYF. CDR3 coding DNA: TGTGCCAGCAGCCGGGGGACAGACTGGGTCAGCACAGATACGCAGTATTTT. J is TRBJ2-3 and V is TRBV3-1; TRBD1 agrees at 7 bases. Losses at the gene ends were 4 bases for V and 0 bases for J; bases not matched to a gene: 10. Germline lookup yields CDR1 LGHDT and CDR2 YNNKEL (reference sequence). The CDR3 extends over 17 amino acids.

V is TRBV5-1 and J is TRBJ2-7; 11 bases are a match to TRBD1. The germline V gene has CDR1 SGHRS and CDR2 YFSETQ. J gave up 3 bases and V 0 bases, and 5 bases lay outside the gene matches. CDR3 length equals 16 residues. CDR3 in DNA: TGCGCCAGCAGCTTGGCGGGGGACAGGGGGTACTACGAGCAGTACTTC. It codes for CASSLAGDRGYYEQYF.

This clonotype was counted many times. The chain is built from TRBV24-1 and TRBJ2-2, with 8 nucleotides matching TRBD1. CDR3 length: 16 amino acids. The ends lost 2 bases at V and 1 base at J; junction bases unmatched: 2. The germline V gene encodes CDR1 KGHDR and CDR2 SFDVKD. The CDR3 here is CATSDSGTGNTGELFF. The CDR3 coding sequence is TGTGCCACCAGTGATTCCGGGACAGGGAACACCGGGGAGCTGTTTTTT.

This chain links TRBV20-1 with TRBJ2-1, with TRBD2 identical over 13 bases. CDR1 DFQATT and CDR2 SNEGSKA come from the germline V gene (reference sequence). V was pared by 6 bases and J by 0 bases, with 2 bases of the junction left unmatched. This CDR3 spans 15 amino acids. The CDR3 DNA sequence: TGCAGTGCAAGGACTAGCGGGAGCTCCTACAATGAGCAGTTCTTC. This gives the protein CSARTSGSSYNEQFF.

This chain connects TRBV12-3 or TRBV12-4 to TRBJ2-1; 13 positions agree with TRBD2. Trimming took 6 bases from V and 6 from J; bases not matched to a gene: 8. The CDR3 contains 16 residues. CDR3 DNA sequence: TGTGCCAGCAGCCCTGGACTAGCGGGAGTGGGCAATGAGCAGTTCTTC. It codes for CASSPGLAGVGNEQFF.

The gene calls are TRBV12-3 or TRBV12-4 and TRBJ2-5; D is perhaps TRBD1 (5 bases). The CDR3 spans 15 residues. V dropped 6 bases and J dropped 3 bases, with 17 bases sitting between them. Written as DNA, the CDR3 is TGTGCCAGCAGCCCCTTGGGAAGGGGCGAAGAGACCCAGTACTTC. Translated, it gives CASSPLGRGEETQYF.

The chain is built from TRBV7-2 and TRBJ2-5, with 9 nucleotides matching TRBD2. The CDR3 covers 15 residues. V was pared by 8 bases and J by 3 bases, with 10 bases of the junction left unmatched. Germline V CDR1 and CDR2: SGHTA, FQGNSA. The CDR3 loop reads CASGATSGVEETQYF. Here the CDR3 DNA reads TGTGCCAGCGGTGCGACTAGCGGAGTCGAAGAGACCCAGTACTTC.

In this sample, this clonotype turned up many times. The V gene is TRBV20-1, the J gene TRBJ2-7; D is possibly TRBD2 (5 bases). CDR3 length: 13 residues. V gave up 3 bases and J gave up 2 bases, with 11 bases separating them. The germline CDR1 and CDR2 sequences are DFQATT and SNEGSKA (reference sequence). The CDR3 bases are TGCAGTGCTAGTTTGGGAGTGGCCTACGAGCAGTACTTC. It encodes CSASLGVAYEQYF.

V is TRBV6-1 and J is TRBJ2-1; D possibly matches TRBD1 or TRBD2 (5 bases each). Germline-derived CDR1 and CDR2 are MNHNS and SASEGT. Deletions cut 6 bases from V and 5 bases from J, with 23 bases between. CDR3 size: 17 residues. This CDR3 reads CASSPVLVGAFDNEQFF. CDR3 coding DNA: TGTGCCAGCAGCCCCGTTTTAGTCGGGGCATTCGACAATGAGCAGTTCTTC.

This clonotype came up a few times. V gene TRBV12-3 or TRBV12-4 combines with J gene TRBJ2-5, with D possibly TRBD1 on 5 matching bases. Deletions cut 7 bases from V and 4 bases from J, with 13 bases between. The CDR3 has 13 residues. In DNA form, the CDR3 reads TGTGCCAGCAATCAGGGATCAACAGAGACCCAGTACTTC. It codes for CASNQGSTETQYF.

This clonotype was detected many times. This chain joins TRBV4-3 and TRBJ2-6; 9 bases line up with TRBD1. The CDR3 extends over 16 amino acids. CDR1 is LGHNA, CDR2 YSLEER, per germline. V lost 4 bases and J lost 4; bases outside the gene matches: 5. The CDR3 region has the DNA TGCGCCAGCAGCCTAACAGGGGGCACGGGGGCCAACGTCCTGACTTTC. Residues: CASSLTGGTGANVLTF.

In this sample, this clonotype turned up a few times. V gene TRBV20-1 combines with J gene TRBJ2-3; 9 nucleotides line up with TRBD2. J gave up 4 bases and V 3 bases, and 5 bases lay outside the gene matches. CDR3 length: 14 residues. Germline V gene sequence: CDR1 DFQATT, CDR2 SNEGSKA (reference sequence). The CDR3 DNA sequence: TGCAGTGCTAGTGTTTCTAGCGGGGCAGATACGCAGTATTTT. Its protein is CSASVSSGADTQYF.

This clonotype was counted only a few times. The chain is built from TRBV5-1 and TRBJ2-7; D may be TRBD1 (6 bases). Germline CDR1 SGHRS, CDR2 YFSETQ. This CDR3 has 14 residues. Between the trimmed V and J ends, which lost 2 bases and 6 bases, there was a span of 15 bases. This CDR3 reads CASSFIVGASEQYF. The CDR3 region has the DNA TGCGCCAGCAGCTTTATTGTGGGGGCATCCGAGCAGTACTTC. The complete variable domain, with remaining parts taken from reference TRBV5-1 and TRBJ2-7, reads KAGVTQTPRYLIKTRGQQVTLSCSPISGHRSVSWYQQTPGQGLQFLFEYFSETQRNKGNFPGRFSGRQFSNSRSEMNVSTLELGDSALYLCASSFIVGASEQYFGPGTRLTVT.

The CDR3 is CASSLVRTSGYEQYF. The CDR3 region has the DNA TGCGCCAGCAGCTTGGTAAGGACTAGCGGCTACGAGCAGTACTTC. This chain links TRBV5-1 with TRBJ2-7; 10 bases match TRBD2. After removal of 0 bases from V and 3 bases from J, the junction contained 3 bases not matched to a gene. This CDR3 is built from 15 residues. Germline V gene sequence: CDR1 SGHRS, CDR2 YFSETQ.

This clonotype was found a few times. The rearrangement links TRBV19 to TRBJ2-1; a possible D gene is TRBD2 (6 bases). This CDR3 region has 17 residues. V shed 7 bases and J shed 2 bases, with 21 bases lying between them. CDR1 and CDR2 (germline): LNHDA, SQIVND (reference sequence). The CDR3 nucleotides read TGTGCCAGTATGGGGACGGGGGAAAGGGCTCCCTACAATGAGCAGTTCTTC. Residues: CASMGTGERAPYNEQFF.

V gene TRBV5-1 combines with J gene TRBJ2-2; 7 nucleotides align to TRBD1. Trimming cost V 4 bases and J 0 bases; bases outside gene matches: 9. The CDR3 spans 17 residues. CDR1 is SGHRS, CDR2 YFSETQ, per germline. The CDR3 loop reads CASSPIGGSANTGELFF. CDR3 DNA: TGCGCCAGCAGCCCAATAGGGGGCAGCGCGAACACCGGGGAGCTGTTTTTT.

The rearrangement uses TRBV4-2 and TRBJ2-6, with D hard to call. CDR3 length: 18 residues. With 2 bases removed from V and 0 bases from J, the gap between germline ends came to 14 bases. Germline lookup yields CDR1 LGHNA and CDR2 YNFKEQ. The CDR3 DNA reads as TGTGCCAGCAGCCAATCGGCCGCGTTAAGCTCTGGGGCCAACGTCCTGACTTTC. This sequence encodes CASSQSAALSSGANVLTF.

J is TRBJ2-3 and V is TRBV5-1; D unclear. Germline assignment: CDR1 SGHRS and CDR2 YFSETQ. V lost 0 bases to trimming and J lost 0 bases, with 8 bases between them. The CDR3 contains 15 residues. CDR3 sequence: CASSLVSPSTDTQYF. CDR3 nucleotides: TGCGCCAGCAGCTTGGTTAGTCCTAGCACAGATACGCAGTATTTT.

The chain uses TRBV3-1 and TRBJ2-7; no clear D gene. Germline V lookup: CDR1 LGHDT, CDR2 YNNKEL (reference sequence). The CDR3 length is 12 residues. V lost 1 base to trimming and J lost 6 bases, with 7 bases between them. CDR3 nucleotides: TGTGCCAGCAGCCAAGGGAGCGCCGAGCAGTACTTC. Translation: CASSQGSAEQYF.

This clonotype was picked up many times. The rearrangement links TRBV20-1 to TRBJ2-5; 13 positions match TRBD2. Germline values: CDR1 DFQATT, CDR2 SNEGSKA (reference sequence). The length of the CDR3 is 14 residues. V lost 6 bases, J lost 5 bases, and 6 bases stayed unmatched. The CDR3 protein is CSAQRTSGSETQYF. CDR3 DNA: TGCAGTGCGCAACGGACTAGCGGGAGTGAGACCCAGTACTTC.